This TCR beta chain was recorded in a study of CD8+ T cells in alopecia areata listed by TCRdb under 2018. For context, the study as a whole: Treated patients were enrolled in an open-label pilot trial of oral tofacitinib, 5 to 10 mg twice daily, for moderate-to-severe alopecia areata. High-throughput TCRbeta sequencing was used to examine T cell clonal expansion in alopecia areata in both the C3H/HeJ mouse model and human patients. immunoSEQ multiplex PCR using 35 Vbeta forward primers and 13 Jbeta reverse primers was used to amplify TCRbeta CDR3 regions. Tofacitinib was given for 6 to 18 months, followed by 6 months of follow-up off drug to assess delayed response and recurrence. The SALT score, which quantifies the percentage of affected scalp surface area, was used to measure disease severity in treated patients. Scalp tissue and sorted CD4+ and CD8+ peripheral blood T cells from patchy and totalis/universalis alopecia areata patients and from healthy controls were covered by human TCRbeta sequencing. Clonality in the scalp was compared among normal scalp (n=4), patchy alopecia areata scalp (n=8), and alopecia totalis/universalis scalp (n=8). Biopsies were taken from tofacitinib-treated patients at baseline and at 4 and 24 weeks of treatment, and a later scalp biopsy was taken in several of the tofacitinib-treated patients. RNA was extracted with the PAXgene miRNA kit for fixed scalp, the miRNeasy kit for PBMCs, and the RNeasy kit for mouse skin. Beyond this particular receptor, the publication reports: Scalp clonality and the number of expanded CD8+ clones among the top 100 scalp clones were significantly decreased by tofacitinib. Scalp TCR repertoire analysis is complicated because resident alphabeta T cells in normal human skin are also sequenced, whereas mouse skin is dominated by gammadelta T cells. Compared with normal scalp, lesional scalp, particularly in alopecia totalis/universalis, had higher clonality and more expanded CD8+ clones, which suggests antigenic drive. During tofacitinib treatment, many expanded lesional clones stuck around in both scalp and blood, and this persistence may partly explain why relapse happens after treatment is stopped. Because the treated cohort was small and included a single nonresponder, larger studies are needed to assess links between baseline CD8+ expansion and response. Compared with mice, TCR sequences shared between patients were less clear, possibly partly because of HLA diversity across the patient population.

Concerning this clone itself: This clone's antigen is unknown. Qualities for individual bases were not recorded, and no much larger clone is one base off.

At the junction V is shortened by 4 bases and J by 1 base, with 12 bases in between. The CDR3, cysteine through phenylalanine, is 14 amino acids long. Only the CDR3 DNA is retained, 42 bases long and in frame from the first base. The germline V gene gives CDR1 as SGHDT and CDR2 as YYEEEE. Libraries were built with the immunoSEQ multiplex PCR assay. RNA was extracted from all samples and reverse transcribed into cDNA, which served as template for TCR sequencing. SuperScript III was used for first-strand cDNA synthesis, primed with a 2:1 mix of oligo-dT and random hexamers. A synthetic immune receptor repertoire was used to gauge amplification bias, and whatever bias remained was removed computationally. Per the original workflow: Raw reads were preprocessed to remove errors, and CDR3 was defined by IMGT conventions from the conserved cysteine to phenylalanine. Clonality was calculated as 1 minus Shannon entropy normalized by log2 of the number of productive unique TCRs. CD4 or CD8 identity of scalp clones was inferred by cross-referencing scalp TCRbeta sequences with sorted blood CD4 and CD8 repertoires. This immuneACCESS table, as held by TCRdb, lists in-frame sequences with V and J called but not all clones. Of the missing ones, under half trace to an unresolved V gene in checked studies; the others have no known cause. V, J and clone size reflect that table, while D and trimming were determined from the DNA. The sample has fewer than 200,000 clones on record, 58% of them singletons. The ten largest clones capture 10% to 15% of the sample.

Sample time point, as interpreted from the label and publication: about 25 weeks on oral tofacitinib. Read against the paper, the sample's treatment or condition label means: oral pan-JAK inhibitor, 5-10 mg twice daily. Lesional scalp punch biopsies and peripheral blood were obtained from alopecia areata patients. PBMCs were separated by density centrifugation and stained for CD3, CD4 and CD8, after which CD4+ and CD8+ T cells were sorted on a FACSAria. The chain is encoded by TRBV5-6 joined to TRBJ2-7; the D call is tentative, TRBD1 or TRBD2, as each matches 5 bases. Sequencing was performed on CD8+ T cells sorted from blood, taken at week 24, from a patient treated with tofacitinib. The clonotype originates from a human donor with alopecia areata. The bases are TGTGCCAGCAGCATTGGGACGGCGTCCTACGAGCAGTACTTC. This is translated as CASSIGTASYEQYF.